Listed below are T cell receptor beta chains from one sample, sequenced in a study of blood T cells in healthy people across ages. One entry per CDR3 protein results from TCRdb running MiXCR on the 5' RACE reads. Of 920,000 or so distinct CDR3 sequences in the sample, around 43% were seen once. Sequenced sample: blood. These receptors were obtained from a woman in her sixties in good health. CDR3s include the opening cysteine and the closing phenylalanine or tryptophan. Fields, in order: D gene, clone size, J gene, V gene, CDR3 DNA, CDR3 protein. A D gene is named only where the DNA matches it firmly. Rows may omit the clone size; those that give it use once, few, many or a size class.

d_call: .
clone_size: .
j_call: TRBJ1-6
v_call: TRBV3-1
cdr3_nt: TGTGCCAGCAGCGTCAGGGTGCTCACCTATAATTCACCCCTCCACTTT
cdr3_aa: CASSVRVLTYNSPLHF

d_call: .
clone_size: .
j_call: TRBJ2-5
v_call: TRBV20-1
cdr3_nt: TGCAGTGCTAGGGTGTCTCCCCAAGAGACCCAGTACTTC
cdr3_aa: CSARVSPQETQYF

d_call: .
clone_size: .
j_call: TRBJ2-6
v_call: TRBV7-9
cdr3_nt: TGTGCCAGCAGCTTAGAACGGCCGAAAAACTCTGGGGCCAACGTCCTGACTTTC
cdr3_aa: CASSLERPKNSGANVLTF

d_call: TRBD1
clone_size: .
j_call: TRBJ2-7
v_call: TRBV10-3
cdr3_nt: TGTGCCATCAGTGGGCCGACAGGGGGTAACTCCTACGAGCAGTACTTC
cdr3_aa: CAISGPTGGNSYEQYF

d_call: TRBD2
clone_size: .
j_call: TRBJ2-5
v_call: TRBV7-9
cdr3_nt: TGTGCCAGCAGTTCGGGACTAGCGGGGTCTAAAGAGACCCAGTACTTC
cdr3_aa: CASSSGLAGSKETQYF

d_call: .
clone_size: .
j_call: TRBJ2-5
v_call: TRBV5-1
cdr3_nt: TGCGCCAGCAGCTTGGTGAATCCCCAAGCGAAAGAGACCCAGTACTTC
cdr3_aa: CASSLVNPQAKETQYF

d_call: .
clone_size: few
j_call: TRBJ1-2
v_call: TRBV5-1
cdr3_nt: TGCGCCAGCAGCTCGGATGACAGGAGATATGGCTACACCTTC
cdr3_aa: CASSSDDRRYGYTF

d_call: .
clone_size: .
j_call: TRBJ2-7
v_call: TRBV20-1
cdr3_nt: TGCAGTGCTAGAGATCCAGCCTCCCAAGGGGACGAGCAGTACTTC
cdr3_aa: CSARDPASQGDEQYF

d_call: TRBD2
clone_size: .
j_call: TRBJ2-1
v_call: TRBV7-9
cdr3_nt: TGTGCCACTTCGATAGCGGGAGGGCCCTACAATGAGCAGTTCTTC
cdr3_aa: CATSIAGGPYNEQFF

d_call: .
clone_size: many
j_call: TRBJ1-1
v_call: TRBV6-6
cdr3_nt: TGTGCCAGCAGAGAGAGCGGACGGGCGATTGAAGCTTTCTTT
cdr3_aa: CASRESGRAIEAFF

d_call: .
clone_size: once
j_call: TRBJ2-4
v_call: TRBV2
cdr3_nt: TGTGCCAGCAGTGCCGGGACGCCCAACATTCAGTACTTC
cdr3_aa: CASSAGTPNIQYF

d_call: .
clone_size: .
j_call: TRBJ2-5
v_call: TRBV7-9
cdr3_nt: TGTGCCAGCAGACAGGGGCGGGAGCAGTACTTC
cdr3_aa: CASRQGREQYF

d_call: .
clone_size: few
j_call: TRBJ2-3
v_call: TRBV15
cdr3_nt: TGTGCCACCAGCCTTGCGGGCCACACAGATACGCAGTATTTT
cdr3_aa: CATSLAGHTDTQYF

d_call: TRBD2
clone_size: few
j_call: TRBJ2-1
v_call: TRBV20-1
cdr3_nt: TGCAGTGCGGCCGCTAGCGGGCTGTACAATGAGCAGTTCTTC
cdr3_aa: CSAAASGLYNEQFF

d_call: .
clone_size: .
j_call: TRBJ2-1
v_call: TRBV5-6
cdr3_nt: TGTGCCAGCAGCGAACGAGGCCGGTGGAATGAGCAGTTCTTC
cdr3_aa: CASSERGRWNEQFF

d_call: .
clone_size: .
j_call: TRBJ1-2
v_call: TRBV5-1
cdr3_nt: TGCGCCAGCAGCACTCAGAGTAACTATGACTACACCTTC
cdr3_aa: CASSTQSNYDYTF

d_call: TRBD1
clone_size: .
j_call: TRBJ2-7
v_call: TRBV6-5
cdr3_nt: TGTGCCAGCAGCATGGACAGGGCCTGGGGGGAGCAGTACTTC
cdr3_aa: CASSMDRAWGEQYF

d_call: .
clone_size: few
j_call: TRBJ1-2
v_call: TRBV5-1
cdr3_nt: TGCGCCAGCAGGTCGAGAGTGAATAACTATGGCTACACCTTC
cdr3_aa: CASRSRVNNYGYTF

d_call: TRBD1
clone_size: .
j_call: TRBJ1-2
v_call: TRBV25-1
cdr3_nt: TGTGCCAGCAGTGAGGAAATCAGGGGGCAAGGATATGGCTACACCTTC
cdr3_aa: CASSEEIRGQGYGYTF

d_call: .
clone_size: .
j_call: TRBJ1-4
v_call: TRBV7-9
cdr3_nt: TGTGCCAGCAGTCAAGTAATTGGGGCCGGGAGAGATGAAAAACCGTTTTTT
cdr3_aa: CASSQVIGAGRDEKPFF

d_call: TRBD1
clone_size: .
j_call: TRBJ2-1
v_call: TRBV6-1
cdr3_nt: TGTGCCAGCACCCGGACAGGGGGCTACAATGAGCAGTTCTTC
cdr3_aa: CASTRTGGYNEQFF

d_call: TRBD2
clone_size: .
j_call: TRBJ2-6
v_call: TRBV20-1
cdr3_nt: TGCAGTGCTAGCCCCGGACTAGCGGGGAGTTCCGGGGCCAACGTCCTGACTTTC
cdr3_aa: CSASPGLAGSSGANVLTF

d_call: TRBD1
clone_size: .
j_call: TRBJ2-2
v_call: TRBV30
cdr3_nt: TGTGCCTGGAGTGTGGGTAAAGGGGGCATCACCGGGGAGCTGTTTTTT
cdr3_aa: CAWSVGKGGITGELFF

d_call: .
clone_size: .
j_call: TRBJ2-7
v_call: TRBV6-5
cdr3_nt: TGTGCCAGCAGTGACCTCCAGGGATCAGGCGAGCAGTACTTC
cdr3_aa: CASSDLQGSGEQYF

d_call: TRBD1
clone_size: .
j_call: TRBJ1-2
v_call: TRBV7-2
cdr3_nt: TGTGTCAGCAGCTTAGCTACAGGGGGTCGCTATGGCTACACCTTC
cdr3_aa: CVSSLATGGRYGYTF

d_call: .
clone_size: .
j_call: TRBJ1-5
v_call: TRBV4-1
cdr3_nt: TGCGCCAGCAGCCAAGATCGTGGGAGGGGCCGGTCCCAGCATTTT
cdr3_aa: CASSQDRGRGRSQHF

d_call: .
clone_size: .
j_call: TRBJ2-5
v_call: TRBV7-9
cdr3_nt: TGTGCCAGCAGCTTTGGAGAGGAAGAGACCCAGTACTTC
cdr3_aa: CASSFGEEETQYF

d_call: .
clone_size: .
j_call: TRBJ1-1
v_call: TRBV27
cdr3_nt: TGTGCCAGCAGTTTCTCGAGGGGAGGGGTCACTGAAGCTTTCTTT
cdr3_aa: CASSFSRGGVTEAFF

d_call: TRBD2
clone_size: many
j_call: TRBJ2-7
v_call: TRBV2
cdr3_nt: TGTGCCAGCACAAGCGGGAGCTACGAGCAGTACTTC
cdr3_aa: CASTSGSYEQYF

d_call: TRBD2
clone_size: .
j_call: TRBJ2-1
v_call: TRBV5-1
cdr3_nt: TGCGCCAGCACCTACCTCGGTCTAGCGGGACCTAGCTCCTACAATGAGCAGTTCTTC
cdr3_aa: CASTYLGLAGPSSYNEQFF

d_call: .
clone_size: .
j_call: TRBJ1-2
v_call: TRBV12-3/TRBV12-4
cdr3_nt: TGTGCCAGCTCCCAGGGGAGGGACTATGGCTACACCTTC
cdr3_aa: CASSQGRDYGYTF

d_call: .
clone_size: .
j_call: TRBJ2-5
v_call: TRBV11-2
cdr3_nt: TGTGCCAGCAGCTTAGATTTGGGAGTTCAAGAGACCCAGTACTTC
cdr3_aa: CASSLDLGVQETQYF

d_call: .
clone_size: .
j_call: TRBJ2-3
v_call: TRBV5-1
cdr3_nt: TGCGCCAGCAGCTCCGGAGGGGCGGCGGATACGCAGTATTTT
cdr3_aa: CASSSGGAADTQYF

d_call: .
clone_size: .
j_call: TRBJ2-1
v_call: TRBV5-1
cdr3_nt: TGCGCCAGCAGCCCCGGCGACAGGACTCACAATGAGCAGTTCTTC
cdr3_aa: CASSPGDRTHNEQFF

d_call: TRBD2
clone_size: .
j_call: TRBJ2-3
v_call: TRBV11-3
cdr3_nt: TGTGCCAGCGGCCCTAACCTAGCGGGAGGACCACGAGATACGCAGTATTTT
cdr3_aa: CASGPNLAGGPRDTQYF

d_call: TRBD2
clone_size: .
j_call: TRBJ2-5
v_call: TRBV10-2
cdr3_nt: TGCGCCAGCAGTGATAGACTAGCGGGCAATGAGCAGTACTTC
cdr3_aa: CASSDRLAGNEQYF

d_call: TRBD2
clone_size: .
j_call: TRBJ2-3
v_call: TRBV12-3/TRBV12-4
cdr3_nt: TGTGCCAGCAGTTTAGTAGCGGGAGGAATCAAATATACGCAGTATTTT
cdr3_aa: CASSLVAGGIKYTQYF

d_call: .
clone_size: many
j_call: TRBJ2-5
v_call: TRBV12-3/TRBV12-4
cdr3_nt: TGTGCCAGCAGTTCGAAGCGGGTATCAGGGACCCAGTACTTC
cdr3_aa: CASSSKRVSGTQYF

d_call: .
clone_size: .
j_call: TRBJ2-3
v_call: TRBV4-2
cdr3_nt: TGTGCCAGCAGCCAAGAAGGCCCAGGGAGGGGGCAGGATACGCAGTATTTT
cdr3_aa: CASSQEGPGRGQDTQYF

d_call: .
clone_size: once
j_call: TRBJ2-1
v_call: TRBV11-1
cdr3_nt: TGTGCCAACAGCTTAGACTCCCAGGGGGGCAATGAGCAGTTCTTC
cdr3_aa: CANSLDSQGGNEQFF

d_call: .
clone_size: .
j_call: TRBJ2-1
v_call: TRBV15
cdr3_nt: TGTGCCACCAGCAACCCCCATAGAGATTCCTACGAGCAGTTCTTC
cdr3_aa: CATSNPHRDSYEQFF

d_call: .
clone_size: .
j_call: TRBJ2-3
v_call: TRBV5-1
cdr3_nt: TGCGCCAGCAGCTTGACGGAGGATACGCAGTATTTT
cdr3_aa: CASSLTEDTQYF

d_call: TRBD2
clone_size: many
j_call: TRBJ2-5
v_call: TRBV29-1
cdr3_nt: TGCAGCGTTGGGACTAGCTTACAGACCCAGTACTTC
cdr3_aa: CSVGTSLQTQYF

d_call: .
clone_size: .
j_call: TRBJ1-5
v_call: TRBV7-2
cdr3_nt: TGTGCCAGCAGCTCCGGACCCATACTAAGCAATCAGCCCCAGCATTTT
cdr3_aa: CASSSGPILSNQPQHF

d_call: .
clone_size: .
j_call: TRBJ1-1
v_call: TRBV20-1
cdr3_nt: TGCAGTGCTAGTTCCCATGGCCCTAACACTGAAGCTTTCTTT
cdr3_aa: CSASSHGPNTEAFF

d_call: TRBD1
clone_size: .
j_call: TRBJ1-1
v_call: TRBV20-1
cdr3_nt: TGCAGTGCTAGATTATCAGGGGGCGCCTTGAGGGGCACTGAAGCTTTCTTT
cdr3_aa: CSARLSGGALRGTEAFF

d_call: .
clone_size: few
j_call: TRBJ1-1
v_call: TRBV27
cdr3_nt: TGTGCCAGCAGTTTAAAGCGGGGACCTCTTTTGGACACTGAAGCTTTCTTT
cdr3_aa: CASSLKRGPLLDTEAFF

d_call: .
clone_size: many
j_call: TRBJ2-6
v_call: TRBV29-1
cdr3_nt: TGCAGCGTTGAAGTATACTCGAGCTCTGGGGCCAACGTCCTGACTTTC
cdr3_aa: CSVEVYSSSGANVLTF

d_call: TRBD2
clone_size: .
j_call: TRBJ2-5
v_call: TRBV5-1
cdr3_nt: TGCGCCAGCAGCTTGAGTATGGCGGGAGGGCCGGAGACCCAGTACTTC
cdr3_aa: CASSLSMAGGPETQYF

d_call: .
clone_size: .
j_call: TRBJ2-3
v_call: TRBV12-3/TRBV12-4
cdr3_nt: TGTGCCAGCAGTTCCCCCGCCCAGGGGACGGATACGCAGTATTTT
cdr3_aa: CASSSPAQGTDTQYF

d_call: .
clone_size: .
j_call: TRBJ1-1
v_call: TRBV5-1
cdr3_nt: TGCGCCAGCAGCTTGATGGGTTTGGCGTCGGTGAACACTGAAGCTTTCTTT
cdr3_aa: CASSLMGLASVNTEAFF

d_call: .
clone_size: few
j_call: TRBJ1-4
v_call: TRBV2
cdr3_nt: TGTGCCAGCAGGAAAACGGACAATAGTCCCGAAAAACTGTTTTTT
cdr3_aa: CASRKTDNSPEKLFF

d_call: .
clone_size: .
j_call: TRBJ2-6
v_call: TRBV4-2
cdr3_nt: TGTGCCAGCACCCCGGACCGGCACTCTGGGGCCAACGTCCTGACTTTC
cdr3_aa: CASTPDRHSGANVLTF

d_call: .
clone_size: .
j_call: TRBJ2-7
v_call: TRBV10-3
cdr3_nt: TGTGCCATCAGTGAATTCAGCGGGCTCGAGCAGTACTTC
cdr3_aa: CAISEFSGLEQYF

d_call: TRBD2
clone_size: .
j_call: TRBJ2-1
v_call: TRBV16
cdr3_nt: TGTGCCAGCAGCCAACCGTGGCTAGCGGGAGTAGGTGAGCAGTTCTTC
cdr3_aa: CASSQPWLAGVGEQFF